This TCR beta chain was recorded in a study of blood T cell repertoires in COVID-19. Overall study: T cells, B-cell-depleted T cells, or PBMCs provided the cDNA or gDNA that served as material.

Profiling relied on immunoSEQ multiplex PCR, and the TCRdb table lists in-frame clones only, not all of them. The sample lists 200,000 to 300,000 clones; 85% to 90% were seen once. The V gene's germline CDR1 is MGHRA and CDR2 YSYEKL. Trimming shortened V by 1 base and J by 14 bases, and 23 bases separated the two germline ends. This CDR3 region has 16 residues. This clonotype originated in a man aged 35 to 55 who had recovered from COVID-19. The chain links TRBV4-1 to TRBJ1-4; TRBD1 might be the D (6 bases). Specimen: PBMCs or T cells enriched from blood (not recorded which). The CDR3 region is CASSQALDVDSGSLFF. CDR3 coding DNA: TGCGCCAGCAGCCAAGCCTTGGATGTGGACAGTGGCTCCCTGTTTTTT.